The 16 T cell receptor beta chains below come from one sample, sequenced in a study of blood T cell repertoires in COVID-19. Sequencing was performed with immunoSEQ multiplex PCR; in TCRdb, only in-frame clones are kept and a portion is missing. Among approximately 470,000 clones listed, 87% were seen once. Sequencing was carried out using PBMCs or T cells enriched from blood (not recorded which). The origin of the receptors is a young woman who had recovered from COVID-19.

The chain uses TRBV5-1 and TRBJ2-3; 13 positions agree with TRBD2. This CDR3 contains 18 residues. V shed 4 bases and J 2 bases; nucleotides not matched to a gene: 10. Germline loops: CDR1 SGHRS, CDR2 YFSETQ. In nucleotides, the CDR3 is TGCGCCAGCAGCAAAGAGACTAGCGGGGGGCCTTCCACAGATACGCAGTATTTT. Protein product: CASSKETSGGPSTDTQYF.

The chain joins TRBV5-5 to TRBJ1-5; no firm D call. The V gene lost 1 base and the J gene lost 2 bases, with 7 bases spanning the gap. CDR3 length: 14 amino acids. Germline loops: CDR1 SGHKS, CDR2 YYEKEE (reference sequence). This CDR3 reads CASSLSRGNQPQHF. DNA of the CDR3: TGTGCCAGCAGCTTGTCCCGTGGCAATCAGCCCCAGCATTTT.

This chain links TRBV12-5 with TRBJ1-1; 7 positions match TRBD1. With V trimmed by 6 bases and J by 3 bases, 10 bases remained unmatched. Germline lookup yields CDR1 LGHNT and CDR2 FRNRAP. There are 15 residues in the CDR3. CDR3 sequence (DNA): TGTGCTAGTGGCTGGGGTACAGGGGAGGACACTGAAGCTTTCTTT. Encoded protein: CASGWGTGEDTEAFF.

This clone was counted between two and nine times. The J gene is TRBJ2-7, the V gene TRBV24-1, with D perhaps TRBD1 (6 bases). This CDR3 is built from 19 residues. V lost 5 bases to trimming and J lost 0 bases, with 25 bases between them. Germline CDR1 is KGHDR and CDR2 is SFDVKD. The CDR3 bases are TGTGCCACCAGTGTCCCAAAGCCCCTGAGGGACATCCTCTCCTACGAGCAGTACTTC. Residues: CATSVPKPLRDILSYEQYF.

This chain uses TRBV29-1 with TRBJ1-1; 7 bases are shared with TRBD1. The CDR3 loop spans 13 amino acids. The trim removed 5 bases at V and 7 bases at J, leaving 10 bases unmatched. Germline-derived CDR1 and CDR2 are SQVTM and ANQGSEA. CDR3 DNA sequence: TGCAGCGTTACAGGGGTTCTTGTCGGTGAAGCTTTCTTT. It specifies CSVTGVLVGEAFF.

Concerning this clone itself: The sample contains more than one DNA sequence encoding this CDR3. This chain uses TRBV28 with TRBJ2-3; weak D call: TRBD2 (5 bases). Per the germline V gene, CDR1 is MDHEN and CDR2 is SYDVKM. Trimming stripped 6 bases from V and 4 bases from J, with 8 bases between. The CDR3 extends over 12 amino acids. The DNA of the CDR3 is TGTGCCAGCAGGAAGGAGGCAGATACGCAGTATTTT. Protein: CASRKEADTQYF.

This clone was seen more than once but under ten times. The V call is TRBV4-2, the J call TRBJ2-1, with 14 bases lining up with TRBD2. This CDR3 contains 15 residues. Trimming cost V 5 bases and J 7 bases; bases outside gene matches: 4. From germline, CDR1 is LGHNA and CDR2 YNFKEQ. The CDR3 loop reads CASSGLAGGLNEQFF. In nucleotides, the CDR3 is TGTGCCAGCAGCGGACTAGCGGGGGGCCTGAATGAGCAGTTCTTC.

The count of this clone is one. The CDR3 spells CATSRRAGQGAIQPQHF. In DNA, the CDR3 is TGTGCCACCAGCAGGAGGGCCGGACAGGGGGCCATACAGCCCCAGCATTTT. The rearrangement uses TRBV15 and TRBJ1-5; TRBD1 agrees at 11 bases. This CDR3 region has 17 residues. Per germline, CDR1 LNHNV and CDR2 YYDKDF (reference sequence). Trimming cost V 3 bases and J 7 bases; bases outside gene matches: 11.

The chain recombines TRBV4-2 with TRBJ2-7, with TRBD2 matching 10 bases. CDR1 and CDR2 (germline): LGHNA, YNFKEQ. V lost 1 base and J lost 4; bases outside the gene matches: 10. The CDR3 covers 17 residues. CDR3 in DNA: TGTGCCAGCAGCCAAGGGGTGATTAGCGGGGGGTCATACGAGCAGTACTTC. Its translation: CASSQGVISGGSYEQYF.

The chain employs TRBV4-2 and TRBJ2-1, with TRBD1 matching 7 bases. The CDR3 is made up of 15 amino acids. The V gene's germline CDR1 is LGHNA and CDR2 YNFKEQ. The ends lost 1 base at V and 8 bases at J; junction bases unmatched: 8. CDR3 nucleotides: TGTGCCAGCAGCCAAGTCCTAGCAGGGGGACATGAGCAGTTCTTC. It yields the protein CASSQVLAGGHEQFF.

V usage is TRBV28 and J usage is TRBJ2-1; 8 bases line up with TRBD2. The CDR3 has 17 residues. Germline V gene lookup returns CDR1 MDHEN and CDR2 SYDVKM. J was trimmed by 5 bases and V by 7 bases; bases with no gene match: 16. The chain's CDR3 is CASTNVRERGTNNEQFF. The CDR3, as DNA: TGTGCCAGCACCAACGTTCGGGAGCGGGGGACTAACAATGAGCAGTTCTTC.

The count of this clone is one. The J gene is TRBJ1-2, the V gene TRBV12-5; no clear D. The V end lost 7 bases, the J end lost 1 base, and 7 bases lay between the germline ends. Germline assignment: CDR1 LGHNT and CDR2 FRNRAP. This CDR3 region has 12 residues. The CDR3 bases are TGTGCTAGTGCCCGGGATAACTATGGCTACACCTTC. It encodes CASARDNYGYTF.

This chain joins TRBV5-1 and TRBJ1-3; no definite D call. The germline V gene has CDR1 SGHRS and CDR2 YFSETQ. The V end was cut by 0 bases, the J end by 3 bases, with 10 bases between. The CDR3 has 15 amino acids. As DNA, the CDR3 is TGCGCCAGCAGCTTGGTTTACGGGGTTGGAAACACCATATATTTT. It encodes CASSLVYGVGNTIYF.

The rearrangement uses TRBV6-4 and TRBJ2-3; unclear D gene. The germline V and J ends were trimmed by 2 bases and 6 bases, with 12 bases remaining between them. CDR3 length: 14 amino acids. Germline V gene sequence: CDR1 MRHNA, CDR2 SNTAGT. The CDR3 here is CASSDTSRRDTQYF. DNA for the CDR3: TGTGCCAGCAGTGACACGTCGAGGCGGGATACGCAGTATTTT.

J is TRBJ1-2 and V is TRBV7-9; D gene unclear. In germline, CDR1 is SEHNR, CDR2 FQNEAQ (reference sequence). The CDR3 totals 14 residues. V lost 2 bases, J lost 0 bases, and 7 bases lay in between. The CDR3 DNA is TGTGCCAGCAGCTTACCAGGCGCTAACTATGGCTACACCTTC. Translation: CASSLPGANYGYTF.

The chain employs TRBV10-3 and TRBJ2-7; D remains unclear. V dropped 6 bases and J dropped 5 bases, with 8 bases sitting between them. The CDR3 is 11 residues long. Germline V gene data show CDR1 as ENHRY and CDR2 as SYGVKD. The CDR3 reads CAIRAQDEQYF. The CDR3 DNA is TGTGCCATCAGGGCCCAGGACGAGCAGTACTTC.